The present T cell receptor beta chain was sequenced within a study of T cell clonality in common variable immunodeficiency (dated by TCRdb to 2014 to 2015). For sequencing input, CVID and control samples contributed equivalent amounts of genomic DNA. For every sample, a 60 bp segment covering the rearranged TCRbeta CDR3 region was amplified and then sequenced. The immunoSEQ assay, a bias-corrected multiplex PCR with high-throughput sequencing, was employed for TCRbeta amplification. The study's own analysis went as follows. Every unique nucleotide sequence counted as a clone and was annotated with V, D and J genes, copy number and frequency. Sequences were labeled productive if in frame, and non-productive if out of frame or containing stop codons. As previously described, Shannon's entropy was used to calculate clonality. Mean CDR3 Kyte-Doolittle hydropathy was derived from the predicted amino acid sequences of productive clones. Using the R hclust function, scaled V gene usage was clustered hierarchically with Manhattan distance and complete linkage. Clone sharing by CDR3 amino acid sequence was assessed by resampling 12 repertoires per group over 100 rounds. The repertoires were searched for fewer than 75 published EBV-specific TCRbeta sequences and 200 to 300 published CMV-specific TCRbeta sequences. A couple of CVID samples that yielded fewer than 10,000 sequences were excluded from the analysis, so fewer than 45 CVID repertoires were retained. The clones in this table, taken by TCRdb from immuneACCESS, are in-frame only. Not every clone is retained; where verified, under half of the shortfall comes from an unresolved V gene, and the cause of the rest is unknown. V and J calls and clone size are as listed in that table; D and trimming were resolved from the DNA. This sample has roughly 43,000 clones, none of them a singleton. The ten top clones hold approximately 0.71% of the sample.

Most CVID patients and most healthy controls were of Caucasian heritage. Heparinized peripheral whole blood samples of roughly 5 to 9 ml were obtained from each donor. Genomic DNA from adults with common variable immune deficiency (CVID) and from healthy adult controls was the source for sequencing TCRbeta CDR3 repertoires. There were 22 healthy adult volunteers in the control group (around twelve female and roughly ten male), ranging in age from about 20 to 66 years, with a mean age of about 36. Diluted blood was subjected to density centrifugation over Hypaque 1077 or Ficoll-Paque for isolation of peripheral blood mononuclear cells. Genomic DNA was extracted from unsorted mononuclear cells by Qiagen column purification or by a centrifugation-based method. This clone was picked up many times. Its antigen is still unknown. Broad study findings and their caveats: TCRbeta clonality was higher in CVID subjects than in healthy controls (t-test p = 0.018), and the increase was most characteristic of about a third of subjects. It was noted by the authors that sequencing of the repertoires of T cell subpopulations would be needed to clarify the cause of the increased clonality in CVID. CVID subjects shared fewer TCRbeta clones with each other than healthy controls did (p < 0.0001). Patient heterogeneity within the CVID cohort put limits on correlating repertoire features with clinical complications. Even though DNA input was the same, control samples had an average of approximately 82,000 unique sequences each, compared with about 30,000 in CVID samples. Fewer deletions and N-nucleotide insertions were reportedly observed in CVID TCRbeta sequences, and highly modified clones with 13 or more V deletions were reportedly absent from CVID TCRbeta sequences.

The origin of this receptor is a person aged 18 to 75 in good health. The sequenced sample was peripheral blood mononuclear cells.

The DNA read from the CDR3 is TGTGCCAGCAGCCTTGGACAGGGTAGAAATCAGCCC. Translated, this is CASSLGQGRNQP. The complete CDR3 reads CASSLGQGRNQPQHF. The chain was built from TRBV7-8 and TRBJ1-5, with 8 bases matching TRBD1. The observed sequence ends 3 residues before the CDR3 terminus, with the missing tail filled in from the germline J gene. The germline V gene yields SGHVS for CDR1 and FQNEAQ for CDR2. Germline trimming amounts to 5 bases on V and 4 bases on J, with 7 as the count of junction bases outside the gene matches. Inclusive of the bounding cysteine and phenylalanine, the CDR3 is 15 residues long. Shown are 36 bases from within the CDR3, in frame from base 1.